This T cell receptor beta chain was sequenced during a study of cytomegalovirus exposure and HLA in healthy donors. Study summary: From donors who were HLA-typed, an early data release held 75 million to 85 million unique TCRs.

Of note for this clone: The antigen is undetermined.

With 60 Vbeta and 13 Jbeta primers, the PCR was carried out. Assay: immunoSEQ multiplex PCR; the TCRdb copy retains only in-frame clones and omits some. The data contain 99,000 or so clones, approximately 78% of them seen just once; the ten biggest clones take up 1.5% to 2%. V was clipped by 4 bases and J by 15 bases, with 17 bases between them. This CDR3 region has 12 residues. Germline CDR1 SGHRS, CDR2 YFSETQ. Donors consisted of healthy bone marrow donors. The study sampled nominally healthy donors, though unrecorded immune exposures were likely. General study results and limits: Available immune exposure information was restricted to CMV serostatus only.

Sequenced input: PBMCs. The sequence derives from a middle-aged woman in good health and CMV-seronegative. The chain has TRBV5-1 and TRBJ2-1, with a tentative D call TRBD2 (5 bases). The CDR3, as DNA: TGCGCCAGCAGCCCCCCCGGGGAAGAGGGGTTCTTC. It is translated as CASSPPGEEGFF.